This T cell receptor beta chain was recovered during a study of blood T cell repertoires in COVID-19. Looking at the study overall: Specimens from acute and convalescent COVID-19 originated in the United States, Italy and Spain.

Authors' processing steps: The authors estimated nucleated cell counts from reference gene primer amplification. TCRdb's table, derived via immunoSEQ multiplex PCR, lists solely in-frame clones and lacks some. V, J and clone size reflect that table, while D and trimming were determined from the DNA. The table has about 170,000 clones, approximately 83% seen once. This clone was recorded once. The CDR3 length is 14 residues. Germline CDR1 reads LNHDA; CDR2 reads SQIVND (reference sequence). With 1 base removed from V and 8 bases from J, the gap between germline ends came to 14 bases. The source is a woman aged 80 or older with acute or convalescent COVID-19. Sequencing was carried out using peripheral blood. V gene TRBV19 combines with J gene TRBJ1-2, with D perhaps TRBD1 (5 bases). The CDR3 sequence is CASSIVGPDTGYTF. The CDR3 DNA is TGTGCCAGTAGTATAGTTGGCCCGGACACCGGCTACACCTTC.